These T cell receptor beta chains were read from a single sample in a study of T cells in Graves' hyperthyroidism and ophthalmopathy. TCRdb reprocessed the multiplex PCR reads with MiXCR, giving one entry per CDR3 protein. The sample shows a few hundred thousand distinct CDR3 sequences, approximately 14% of them seen only once. Sequencing was performed on blood. These receptors were collected from a woman aged 40 to 49 with Graves' hyperthyroidism. Both conserved end residues are trimmed from each CDR3. Clone size is stated in some rows and not others, as once, few, many or a class when expanded.

clone_size v_call cdr3_aa
- TRBV11-2 ASSLVVSTDTQY
few TRBV6-4 ASSPNGQNYGYT
- TRBV5-1 ASSRDRGIERH
- TRBV5-4 ASRHRGVQQETQY
few TRBV6-2/TRBV6-3 ASARHQGYNEQF
many TRBV5-1 ASSTGGETQY
few TRBV4-1 ASSRSELYNEQF
many TRBV30 AWSAGSGYGYT
many TRBV2 ASETLRTGGTRN
few TRBV5-1 ASSKGQGARETQY
- TRBV20-1 SAPRGYDTGELF
many TRBV28 ASSTRDRANEQY
- TRBV29-1 SVSGLASSYNEQF
many TRBV6-1 ASSEAAGGGYEQY
- TRBV6-1 ASSVGTAINQPQH
many TRBV2 ASETSGRADTQY
many TRBV20-1 SAQDRTYNEQF
few TRBV19 ATRDRRLTEAF
many TRBV6-1 ASTLDFSFPDSNQPQH
many TRBV5-1 ASRPGSGYEQY
many TRBV5-6 ASSSGQGSTEAF
- TRBV7-9 ASSLSTSYNEQF
few TRBV20-1 SAMGQINEKLF
- TRBV29-1 SVRDVYEQY
many TRBV28 ASRRRDSNQPQH
- TRBV6-5 ASSYGGGRAGNEQY
- TRBV9 ASSGGLAGDYNEQY
many TRBV20-1 SAQAYYEQY
few TRBV7-9 ASRPPILAGDTGELF